The entry that follows covers one TCR beta chain sequence. Only in-frame clones appear in the TCRdb table, and some are missing; sequencing was by immunoSEQ multiplex PCR. The sample includes tens of thousands of clones, about 81% seen only once; the top ten take 1.5% to 2%. This sample is drawn from a study of PD-L1 blockade in urothelial cancer. Background on the study: Analysis of the blood was performed 3 weeks (second dose) and 6 weeks after treatment start.

V was shortened by 5 bases and J by 7 bases, with 12 bases between the two germline ends. The CDR3 is 13 amino acids. Germline V lookup: CDR1 SGHNT, CDR2 YENEEA. The sample's time point: pretreatment peripheral blood. J is TRBJ2-1 and V is TRBV11-3; possibly TRBD1 for D (5 bases). The input for sequencing was PBMCs, taken around atezolizumab (anti-PD-L1) treatment. This clonotype was obtained from a man aged 70 or older with urothelial cancer. The CDR3: CASSLTAGNEQFF. The DNA for the CDR3 is TGTGCCAGCAGCCTTACGGCAGGGAATGAGCAGTTCTTC.